The next 10 T cell receptor beta chains were all read from a single sample in a study of T cell responses to AZD1222 COVID-19 vaccine. Generated by immunoSEQ multiplex PCR, the TCRdb table keeps only in-frame clones and is missing some. The sample has around 140,000 clones; almost 90% are singletons. Sequenced here: peripheral blood, sampled 28 days after the second AZD1222 dose. The source is an adult who received the AZD1222 COVID-19 vaccine.

The V call is TRBV2, the J call TRBJ1-1, with D unclear. This CDR3 spans 13 amino acids. The V and J ends lost 7 bases and 1 base respectively, with 10 bases between them. Looked up from germline, CDR1 is SNHLY and CDR2 is FYNNEI. The CDR3 nucleotides read TGTGCCAGCAAGTCGGACGGGAACACTGAAGCTTTCTTT. This codes for CASKSDGNTEAFF.

The CDR3 DNA reads as TGTGCCAGCAGTATTTCAGGGAATGTACAGCCCCAGCATTTT. Translation: CASSISGNVQPQHF. The V and J genes are TRBV5-5 and TRBJ1-5; D possibly corresponds to TRBD1 (5 bases). V lost 5 bases and J 7 bases, leaving 16 bases between the germline ends. This CDR3 is built from 14 residues. Germline V gives CDR1 SGHKS, CDR2 YYEKEE (reference sequence).

The chain is built from TRBV6-6 and TRBJ2-3; possible D gene TRBD2, 7 bases. V was shortened by 6 bases and J by 1 base, with 14 bases between the two germline ends. CDR1 MNHNY and CDR2 SVGAGI come from the germline V gene (reference sequence). CDR3 length: 15 residues. CDR3 nucleotides: TGTGCCAGCAGGGGAAGGGGGGGCGGCACAGATACGCAGTATTTT. Translated, it gives CASRGRGGGTDTQYF.

The chain carries TRBV27 and TRBJ1-4, with D possibly being TRBD1 (5 bases). The CDR3 length is 17 residues. Trimming stripped 5 bases from V and 1 base from J, with 17 bases between. Germline CDR1 is MNHEY and CDR2 is SMNVEV (reference sequence). In nucleotides, the CDR3 is TGTGCCAGCAGTCTAAAATATGGGGGAGGAACTAATGAAAAACTGTTTTTT. It yields the protein CASSLKYGGGTNEKLFF.

The chain recombines TRBV27 with TRBJ2-5, with D perhaps TRBD2 (6 bases). CDR1 and CDR2 from the germline V gene are MNHEY and SMNVEV (reference sequence). Trimming left V 3 bases short and J 1 base short, with 12 bases between. The CDR3 spans 15 residues. The CDR3 DNA reads as TGTGCCAGCAGTTTTGTAGGTAGCGGCCAAGAGACCCAGTACTTC. Encoded protein: CASSFVGSGQETQYF.

The chain recombines TRBV5-1 with TRBJ1-5; 8 nucleotides line up with TRBD1. Trimming took 7 bases from V and 1 from J; bases not matched to a gene: 7. Germline CDR1 and CDR2: SGHRS and YFSETQ. The CDR3 contains 15 residues. For the CDR3, the DNA is TGCGCCAGCTCGACAGGGGTGGGGAGCAATCAGCCCCAGCATTTT. It encodes CASSTGVGSNQPQHF.

The chain employs TRBV9 and TRBJ1-3, with no clear D. CDR1 is SGDLS, CDR2 YYNGEE, per germline. Trimming cost V 0 bases and J 0 bases, with 10 bases left between them. CDR3 size: 16 residues. DNA for the CDR3: TGTGCCAGCAGCGTAGAGGGCTTGAGCTCTGGAAACACCATATATTTT. Residues: CASSVEGLSSGNTIYF.

The gene calls are TRBV19 and TRBJ1-4, with 8 bases matching TRBD1. V lost 5 bases and J lost 4; bases outside the gene matches: 6. This CDR3 region has 15 residues. Per the germline V gene, CDR1 is LNHDA and CDR2 is SQIVND (reference sequence). CDR3 nucleotides: TGTGCCAGTAGTCTTCAGGGGGCGGGTAATGAAAAACTGTTTTTT. It codes for CASSLQGAGNEKLFF.

V is TRBV4-3 and J is TRBJ1-6; 7 bases line up with TRBD1. With 1 base clipped from V and 7 bases from J, the junction kept 16 bases outside the gene matches. CDR3 length: 19 residues. Per the germline V gene, CDR1 is LGHNA and CDR2 is YSLEER. CDR3 in amino acids: CASSQVGTGALFGNSPLHF. The CDR3 nucleotides are TGCGCCAGCAGCCAAGTCGGAACAGGGGCGTTATTCGGCAATTCACCCCTCCACTTT.

The V gene is TRBV11-2, the J gene TRBJ2-1, with D unresolved. Germline CDR1 and CDR2: SGHAT and FQNNGV. The CDR3 loop spans 17 amino acids. Deletions cut 1 base from V and 3 bases from J, with 16 bases between. As DNA, the CDR3 is TGTGCCAGCAGCTTAGTGCCGTCCAGCTGGGGCTACAATGAGCAGTTCTTC. This encodes CASSLVPSSWGYNEQFF.